Following are 14 T cell receptor beta chains from one sample sequenced in a study of shared clonotypes between healthy human individuals. Assay used: immunoSEQ multiplex PCR; TCRdb lists only in-frame clones, some missing. The profile shows more than 2,000,000 clones, approximately 95% of them singletons. The source material was naive CD4+ T cells from PBMCs. Subset noted: CD45RA+ positively selected. The receptors stem from a man younger than 35 in good health. Some clones in this sample may be carry-over from other donors' samples.

This chain uses TRBV30 with TRBJ1-3; D is undetermined. Germline-derived CDR1 and CDR2 are GTSNPN and SVGIG (reference sequence). The V gene lost 0 bases and the J gene lost 4 bases, with 7 bases spanning the gap. This CDR3 has 13 residues. The chain's CDR3 is CAWSVLLGNTIYF. Here the CDR3 DNA reads TGTGCCTGGAGTGTACTCTTGGGAAACACCATATATTTT.

The chain has TRBV5-1 and TRBJ1-4; perhaps TRBD1 as D (5 bases). The CDR3 runs 13 residues. Germline V gives CDR1 SGHRS, CDR2 YFSETQ. V dropped 2 bases and J dropped 8 bases, with 10 bases sitting between them. The CDR3: CASSFGANEKLFF. CDR3 coding DNA: TGCGCCAGCAGCTTTGGGGCCAACGAAAAACTGTTTTTT.

The chain links TRBV7-8 to TRBJ1-1; the D gene is possibly TRBD1 (5 bases). Germline lookup yields CDR1 SGHVS and CDR2 FQNEAQ. This CDR3 spans 13 amino acids. Trimming removed 4 bases from V and 3 bases from J, with 9 bases in between. The CDR3 protein is CASSWPGDTEAFF. CDR3 nucleotide sequence: TGTGCCAGCAGCTGGCCGGGGGACACTGAAGCTTTCTTT.

The chain employs TRBV11-2 and TRBJ2-5; TRBD1 agrees at 10 bases. V shed 1 base, J shed 4 bases, and the junction held 3 bases outside the gene matches. This CDR3 contains 15 residues. Germline V gives CDR1 SGHAT, CDR2 FQNNGV. The CDR3 DNA is TGTGCCAGCAGCTTAGTTCGGACAGGGGGAGAGACCCAGTACTTC. It is translated as CASSLVRTGGETQYF.

The rearrangement joins TRBV5-1 to TRBJ2-1; 9 bases fit TRBD2. The CDR3 loop spans 16 amino acids. V shed 1 base, J shed 7 bases, and the junction held 9 bases outside the gene matches. The germline V gene has CDR1 SGHRS and CDR2 YFSETQ. The DNA of the CDR3 is TGCGCCAGCAGCTTGCAGGGGTTAGCGGGAGATAATGAGCAGTTCTTC. It codes for CASSLQGLAGDNEQFF.

The rearrangement uses TRBV9 and TRBJ1-3; D is undetermined. Trimming took off 3 bases at V and 0 bases at J, with 13 bases between the two ends. In germline, CDR1 is SGDLS, CDR2 YYNGEE. The CDR3 is 16 amino acids. The CDR3 nucleotides are TGTGCCAGCAGCGCCCAGCTGTCGGTCTCTGGAAACACCATATATTTT. Translating gives CASSAQLSVSGNTIYF.

J is TRBJ2-7 and V is TRBV10-2; 12 nucleotides line up with TRBD1. The CDR3 totals 15 residues. J was trimmed by 9 bases and V by 3 bases; bases with no gene match: 9. Germline V gene sequence: CDR1 WSHSY, CDR2 SAAADI. In DNA, the CDR3 is TGCGCCAGCAGTGATCCCGGGACAGGGGGCGATGTGCAGTACTTC. Amino acid sequence: CASSDPGTGGDVQYF.

This sequence joins TRBV9 and TRBJ1-2, with 7 bases fitting TRBD1. CDR3 length: 13 residues. Germline CDR1 is SGDLS and CDR2 is YYNGEE. Trimming took 1 base from V and 4 from J; bases not matched to a gene: 1. Here the CDR3 reads CASSVTGVYGYTF. Here the CDR3 DNA reads TGTGCCAGCAGCGTAACAGGGGTCTATGGCTACACCTTC.

This clone was counted once. V gene TRBV10-1 combines with J gene TRBJ2-1; 11 positions match TRBD2. Trimming at V came to 5 bases and at J to 4 bases, leaving 4 bases not matched to a gene. The CDR3 covers 15 residues. CDR1 and CDR2 from the germline V gene are WNHNN and SYGVQD (reference sequence). The CDR3 loop reads CASSLAGGPYNEQFF. For the CDR3, the DNA is TGCGCCAGCAGTTTAGCGGGAGGGCCGTACAATGAGCAGTTCTTC.

Only a few counts were recorded for this clone. This rearrangement joins TRBV11-1 to TRBJ1-5; D is uncertain. The CDR3 is 14 amino acids. Between the trimmed V and J ends, which lost 3 bases and 5 bases, there was a span of 11 bases. In germline, CDR1 is SGHAT, CDR2 FQDESV (reference sequence). CDR3 protein: CASSLRPGDQPQHF. CDR3 sequence (DNA): TGTGCCAGCAGCTTGAGGCCAGGCGATCAGCCCCAGCATTTT.

This chain uses TRBV10-3 with TRBJ2-1; 10 nucleotides align to TRBD2. The CDR3 has 17 amino acids. Germline V lookup: CDR1 ENHRY, CDR2 SYGVKD. With 10 bases clipped from V and 7 bases from J, the junction kept 19 bases outside the gene matches. The DNA of the CDR3 is TGTGCCACCAAACCGGGGGCTAGCGGGAGTTTTATGAATGAGCAGTTCTTC. Translating gives CATKPGASGSFMNEQFF.

On this clone: Other DNA sequences within the sample encode an identical CDR3. The chain is built from TRBV5-1 and TRBJ1-4, with no clear D. There are 15 residues in the CDR3. The V and J ends lost 0 bases and 0 bases respectively, with 6 bases between them. Germline V CDR1 and CDR2: SGHRS, YFSETQ. The CDR3 nucleotides are TGCGCCAGCAGCTTGGTCGGGGCAACTAATGAAAAACTGTTTTTT. Amino acid sequence: CASSLVGATNEKLFF.

This clone has only one observation. The chain joins TRBV7-9 to TRBJ1-1, with a tentative D call TRBD1 (5 bases). V lost 0 bases and J lost 1, with 9 bases in between. CDR1 is SEHNR and CDR2 is FQNEAQ in the germline V gene (reference sequence). The CDR3 consists of 15 residues. The CDR3: CASSLALGENTEAFF. Written as DNA, the CDR3 is TGTGCCAGCAGCTTAGCCCTGGGGGAGAACACTGAAGCTTTCTTT.

The V and J genes are TRBV4-2 and TRBJ2-1; 7 bases are shared with TRBD2. CDR3 length: 15 residues. Germline trimming cut 1 base from V and 6 bases from J; bases unmatched to any gene: 6. Germline loops: CDR1 LGHNA, CDR2 YNFKEQ. CDR3 region: CASSQGGRASNEQFF. As DNA, the CDR3 is TGTGCCAGCAGCCAAGGGGGGAGGGCTAGCAATGAGCAGTTCTTC.